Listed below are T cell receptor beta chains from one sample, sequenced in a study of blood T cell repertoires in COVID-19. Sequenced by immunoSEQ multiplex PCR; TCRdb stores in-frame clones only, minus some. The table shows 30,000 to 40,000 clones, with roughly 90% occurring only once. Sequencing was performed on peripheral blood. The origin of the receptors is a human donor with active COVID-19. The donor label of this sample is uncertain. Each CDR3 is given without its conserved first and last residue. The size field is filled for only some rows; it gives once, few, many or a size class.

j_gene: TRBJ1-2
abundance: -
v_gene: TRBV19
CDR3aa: ASSIWDRDGYGYT

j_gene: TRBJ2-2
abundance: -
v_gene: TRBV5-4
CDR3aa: ASSPRQQNTGELF

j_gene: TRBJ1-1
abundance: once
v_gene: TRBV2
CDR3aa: ASSGDRVGTEAF

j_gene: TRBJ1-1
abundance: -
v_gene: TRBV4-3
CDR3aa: ASSPGGWSTEAF

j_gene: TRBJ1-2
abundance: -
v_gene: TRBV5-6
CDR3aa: ASSSQENYGYT

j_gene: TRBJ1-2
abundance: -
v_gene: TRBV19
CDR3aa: ASSIGPGQGKFLDYGYT

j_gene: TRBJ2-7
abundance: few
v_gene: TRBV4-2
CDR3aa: ASSLTPGQGEQY

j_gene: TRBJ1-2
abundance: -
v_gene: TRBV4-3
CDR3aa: ASSPKTGPDGYT

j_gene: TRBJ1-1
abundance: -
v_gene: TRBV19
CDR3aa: ASSTGQGAMGEAF

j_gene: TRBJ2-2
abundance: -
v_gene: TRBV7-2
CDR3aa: ASSSSSVTGTGELF

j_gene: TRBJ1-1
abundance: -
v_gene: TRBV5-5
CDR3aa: ASSLQGRMNTEAF

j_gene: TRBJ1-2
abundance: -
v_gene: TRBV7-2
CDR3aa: ASSGLWIRPSRGYGYT

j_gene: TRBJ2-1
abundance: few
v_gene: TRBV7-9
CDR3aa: ASSLRTGPNEQF

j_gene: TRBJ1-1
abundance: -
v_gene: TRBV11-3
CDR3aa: ASSREGTMAAF

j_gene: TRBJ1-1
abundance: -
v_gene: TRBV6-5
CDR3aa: ASSYGIEGVAF

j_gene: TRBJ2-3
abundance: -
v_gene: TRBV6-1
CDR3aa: ASSEGTGGATDTQY

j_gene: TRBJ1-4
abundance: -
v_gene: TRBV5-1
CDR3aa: ASSKGTGSTNEKLF

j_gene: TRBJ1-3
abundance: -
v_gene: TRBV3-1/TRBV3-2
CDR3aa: ASSRQGSGNTIY

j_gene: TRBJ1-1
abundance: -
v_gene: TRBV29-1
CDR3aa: SVGGQGWGTEAF

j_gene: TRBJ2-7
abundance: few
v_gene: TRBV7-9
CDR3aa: ASSSIRRSRNEQY